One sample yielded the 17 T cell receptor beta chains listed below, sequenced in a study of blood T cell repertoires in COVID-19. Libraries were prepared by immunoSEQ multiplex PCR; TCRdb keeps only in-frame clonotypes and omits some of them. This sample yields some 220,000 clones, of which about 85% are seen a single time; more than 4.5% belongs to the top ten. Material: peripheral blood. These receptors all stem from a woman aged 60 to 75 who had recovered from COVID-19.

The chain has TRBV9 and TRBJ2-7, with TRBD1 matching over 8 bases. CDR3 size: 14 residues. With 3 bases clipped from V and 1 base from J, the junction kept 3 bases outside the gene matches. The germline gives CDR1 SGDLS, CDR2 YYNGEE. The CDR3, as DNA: TGTGCCAGCAGCGAACAGGGGGATTCCTACGAGCAGTACTTC. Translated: CASSEQGDSYEQYF.

The CDR3 here is CASSLLGGGEQYF. CDR3 DNA sequence: TGTGCCAGCAGTTTGCTAGGGGGCGGCGAGCAGTACTTC. The chain has TRBV27 and TRBJ2-7; 7 bases are shared with TRBD1. This CDR3 has 13 amino acids. V lost 3 bases, J lost 6 bases, and 5 bases stayed unmatched. Germline assignment: CDR1 MNHEY and CDR2 SMNVEV (reference sequence).

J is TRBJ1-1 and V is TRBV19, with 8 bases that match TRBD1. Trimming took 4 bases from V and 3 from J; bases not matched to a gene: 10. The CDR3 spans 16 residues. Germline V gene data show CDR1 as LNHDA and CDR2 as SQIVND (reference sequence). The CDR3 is CASSTAGGGRDTEAFF. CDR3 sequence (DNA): TGTGCCAGTAGTACCGCAGGGGGCGGTAGGGACACTGAAGCTTTCTTT.

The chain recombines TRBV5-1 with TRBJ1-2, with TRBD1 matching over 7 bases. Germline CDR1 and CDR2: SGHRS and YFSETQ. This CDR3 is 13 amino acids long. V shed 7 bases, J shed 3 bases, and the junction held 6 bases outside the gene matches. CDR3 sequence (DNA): TGCGCCAGCGCCGGGACAGCCGACTATGGCTACACCTTC. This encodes CASAGTADYGYTF.

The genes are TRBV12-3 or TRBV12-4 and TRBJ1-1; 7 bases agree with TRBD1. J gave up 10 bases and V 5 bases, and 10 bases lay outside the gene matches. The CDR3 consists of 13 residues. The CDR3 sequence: CASSIGQVVTAFF. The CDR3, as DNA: TGTGCCAGCAGTATCGGACAGGTCGTGACAGCTTTCTTT.

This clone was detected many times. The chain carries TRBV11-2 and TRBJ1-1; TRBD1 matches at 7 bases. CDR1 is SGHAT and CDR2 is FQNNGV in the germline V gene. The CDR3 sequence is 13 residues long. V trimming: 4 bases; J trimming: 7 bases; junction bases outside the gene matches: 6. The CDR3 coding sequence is TGTGCCAGCAGCTCGTACAGGGGTAGTGAAGCTTTCTTT. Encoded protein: CASSSYRGSEAFF.

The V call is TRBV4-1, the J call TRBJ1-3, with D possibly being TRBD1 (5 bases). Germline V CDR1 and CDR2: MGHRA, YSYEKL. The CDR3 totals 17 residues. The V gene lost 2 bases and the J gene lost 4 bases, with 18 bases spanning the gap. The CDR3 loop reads CASSQSTNRWSGNTIYF. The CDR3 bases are TGCGCCAGCAGCCAATCCACGAACAGGTGGTCGGGAAACACCATATATTTT.

CDR3 residues: CASSLLLSGTYNEQFF. The DNA for the CDR3 is TGTGCCAGCTCACTCCTGCTGAGCGGCACCTACAATGAGCAGTTCTTC. This chain links TRBV18 with TRBJ2-1, with a weak D call TRBD2 (5 bases). Per the germline V gene, CDR1 is KGHSH and CDR2 is LQKENI. Trimming took off 4 bases at V and 2 bases at J, with 15 bases between the two ends. The CDR3 is 16 residues long.

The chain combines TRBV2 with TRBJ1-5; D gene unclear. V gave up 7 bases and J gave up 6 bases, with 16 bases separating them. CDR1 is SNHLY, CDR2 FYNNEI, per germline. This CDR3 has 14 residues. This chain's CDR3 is CASIEAPSGQPQHF. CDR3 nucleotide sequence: TGTGCCAGCATTGAGGCCCCAAGTGGTCAGCCCCAGCATTTT. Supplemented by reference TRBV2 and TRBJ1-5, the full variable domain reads EPEVTQTPSHQVTQMGQEVILRCVPISNHLYFYWYRQILGQKVEFLVSFYNNEISEKSEIFDDQFSVERPDGSNFTLKIRSTKLEDSAMYFCASIEAPSGQPQHFGDGTRLSIL.

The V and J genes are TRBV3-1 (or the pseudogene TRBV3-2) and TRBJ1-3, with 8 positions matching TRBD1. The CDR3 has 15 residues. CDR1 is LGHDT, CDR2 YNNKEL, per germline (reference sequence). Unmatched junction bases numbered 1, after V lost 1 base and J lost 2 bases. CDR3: CASSQGQGTGNTIYF. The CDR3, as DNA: TGTGCCAGCAGCCAAGGACAGGGGACTGGAAACACCATATATTTT.

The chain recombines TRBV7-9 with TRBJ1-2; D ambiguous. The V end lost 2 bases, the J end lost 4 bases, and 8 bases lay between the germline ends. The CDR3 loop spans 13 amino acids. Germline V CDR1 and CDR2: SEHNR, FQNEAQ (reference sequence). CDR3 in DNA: TGTGCCAGCAGCTTAATGTCGTTCTATGGCTACACCTTC. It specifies CASSLMSFYGYTF.

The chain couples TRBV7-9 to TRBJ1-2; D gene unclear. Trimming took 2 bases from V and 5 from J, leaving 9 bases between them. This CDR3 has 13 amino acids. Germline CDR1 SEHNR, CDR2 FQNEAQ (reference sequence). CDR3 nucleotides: TGTGCCAGCAGCTTAACGAGCTCGTATGGCTACACCTTC. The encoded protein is CASSLTSSYGYTF.

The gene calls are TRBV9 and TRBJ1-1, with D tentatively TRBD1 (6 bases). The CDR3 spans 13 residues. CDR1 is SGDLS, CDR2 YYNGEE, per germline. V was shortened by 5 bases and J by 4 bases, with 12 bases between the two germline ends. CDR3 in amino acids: CASSQTGTTEAFF. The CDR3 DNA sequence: TGTGCCAGCAGTCAAACAGGGACCACTGAAGCTTTCTTT.

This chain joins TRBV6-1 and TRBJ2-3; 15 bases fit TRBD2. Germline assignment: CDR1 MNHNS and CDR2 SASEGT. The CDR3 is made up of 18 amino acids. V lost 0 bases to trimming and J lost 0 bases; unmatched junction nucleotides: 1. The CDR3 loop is CASSEAGTSGGSTDTQYF. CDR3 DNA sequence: TGTGCCAGCAGTGAAGCCGGGACTAGCGGGGGGAGCACAGATACGCAGTATTTT.

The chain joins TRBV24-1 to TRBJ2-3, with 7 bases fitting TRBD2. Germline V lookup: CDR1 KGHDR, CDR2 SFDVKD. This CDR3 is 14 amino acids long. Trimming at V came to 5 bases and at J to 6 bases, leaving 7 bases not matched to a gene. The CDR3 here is CATSVPGGKDTQYF. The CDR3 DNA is TGTGCCACCAGTGTCCCGGGGGGAAAGGATACGCAGTATTTT.

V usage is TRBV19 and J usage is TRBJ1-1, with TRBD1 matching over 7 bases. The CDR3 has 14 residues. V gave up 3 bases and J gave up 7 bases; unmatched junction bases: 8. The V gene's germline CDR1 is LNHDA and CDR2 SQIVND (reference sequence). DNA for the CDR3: TGTGCCAGTAGTATTGGGCAGGGGGTGGATGAAGCTTTCTTT. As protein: CASSIGQGVDEAFF.

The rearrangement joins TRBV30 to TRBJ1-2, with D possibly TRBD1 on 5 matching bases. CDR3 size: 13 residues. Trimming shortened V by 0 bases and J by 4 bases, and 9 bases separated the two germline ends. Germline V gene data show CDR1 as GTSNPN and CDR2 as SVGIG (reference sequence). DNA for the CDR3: TGTGCCTGGAGTGTACGCAGGGCCTATGGCTACACCTTC. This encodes CAWSVRRAYGYTF.